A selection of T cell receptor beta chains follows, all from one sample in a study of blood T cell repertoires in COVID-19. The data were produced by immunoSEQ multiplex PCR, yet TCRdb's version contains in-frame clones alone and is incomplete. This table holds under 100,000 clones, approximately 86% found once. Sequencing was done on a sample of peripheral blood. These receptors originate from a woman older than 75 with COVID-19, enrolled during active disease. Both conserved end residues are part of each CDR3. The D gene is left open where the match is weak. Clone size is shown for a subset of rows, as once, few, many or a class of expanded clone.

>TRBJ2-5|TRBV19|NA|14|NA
CASRKGGAQETQYF
TGTGCCAGTAGAAAGGGGGGGGCTCAAGAGACCCAGTACTTC
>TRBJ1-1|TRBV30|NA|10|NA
CAFRNTEAFF
TGTGCCTTCCGGAACACTGAAGCTTTCTTT
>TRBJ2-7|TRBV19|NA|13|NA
CASKEPGSYEQYF
TGTGCCAGTAAAGAGCCAGGGTCCTACGAGCAGTACTTC
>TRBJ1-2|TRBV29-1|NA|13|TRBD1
CSVERTGRSGYTF
TGCAGCGTTGAAAGGACAGGGCGTTCTGGTTACACCTTC
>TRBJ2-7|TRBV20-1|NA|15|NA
CSASGGVGGFYEQYF
TGCAGTGCTAGTGGTGGGGTCGGAGGATTCTACGAGCAGTACTTC
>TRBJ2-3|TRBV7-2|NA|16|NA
CASSLRTKRLTDTQYF
TGTGCCAGCAGCCTAAGGACTAAGCGTCTTACAGATACGCAGTATTTT
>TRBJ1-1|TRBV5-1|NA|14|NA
CASSLTSSPGGAFF
TGCGCCAGCAGCTTGACCAGCTCACCGGGGGGAGCTTTCTTT
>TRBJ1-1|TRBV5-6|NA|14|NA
CASSRPGGDTEAFF
TGTGCCAGCAGCCGACCAGGAGGGGACACTGAAGCTTTCTTT
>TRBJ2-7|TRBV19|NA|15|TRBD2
CASTKTSGAPYEQYF
TGTGCCAGTACCAAGACTAGCGGGGCGCCCTACGAGCAGTACTTC
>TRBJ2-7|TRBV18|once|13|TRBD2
CASSGTSIYEQYF
TGTGCCAGCTCAGGGACTAGCATCTACGAGCAGTACTTC
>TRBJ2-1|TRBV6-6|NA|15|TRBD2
CASSPKRGDDSEQFF
TGTGCCAGCAGCCCCAAGCGGGGGGACGACTCAGAGCAGTTCTTC
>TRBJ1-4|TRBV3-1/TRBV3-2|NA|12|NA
CASGWTGEKLFF
TGTGCCAGCGGGTGGACTGGCGAAAAACTGTTTTTT
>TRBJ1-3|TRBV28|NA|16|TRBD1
CASSPSTGSSGNTIYF
TGTGCCAGCAGTCCTTCGACAGGGAGTTCTGGAAACACCATATATTTT
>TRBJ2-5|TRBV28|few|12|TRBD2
CASREGGETQYF
TGTGCCAGCCGGGAGGGTGGGGAGACCCAGTACTTC
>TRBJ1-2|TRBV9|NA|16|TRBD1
CASSPRGTAPSYGYTF
TGTGCCAGCAGCCCTCGTGGGACAGCCCCAAGCTATGGCTACACCTTC
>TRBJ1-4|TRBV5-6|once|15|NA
CASSKTMGWDEKLFF
TGTGCCAGCAGCAAGACTATGGGTTGGGATGAAAAACTGTTTTTT
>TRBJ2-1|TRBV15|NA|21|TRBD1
CATSVVRGTGTLAALYNEQFF
TGTGCCACCAGTGTCGTTAGAGGGACAGGGACTCTAGCGGCCCTTTACAATGAGCAGTTCTTC
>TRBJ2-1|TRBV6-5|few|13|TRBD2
CASGGVGRHEQFF
TGTGCCAGCGGGGGGGTCGGGCGGCATGAGCAGTTCTTC
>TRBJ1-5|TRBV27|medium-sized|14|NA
CASSLYPGAQPQHF
TGTGCCAGCAGTTTATATCCAGGGGCTCAGCCCCAGCATTTT
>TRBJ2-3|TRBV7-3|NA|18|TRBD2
CASSRLPGTSAGTDTQYF
TGTGCCAGCAGCCGACTTCCCGGGACTAGCGCGGGTACAGATACGCAGTATTTT
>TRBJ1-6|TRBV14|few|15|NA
CASSLDSSYNSPLHF
TGTGCCAGCAGCCTCGACAGCTCCTATAATTCACCCCTCCACTTT
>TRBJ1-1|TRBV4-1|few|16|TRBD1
CASSQRTGGSHTEAFF
TGCGCCAGCAGCCAGAGGACAGGGGGTTCCCACACTGAAGCTTTCTTT
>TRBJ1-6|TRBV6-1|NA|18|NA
CASSDGTHASSYNSPLHF
TGTGCCAGCAGTGACGGGACACATGCCTCCTCCTATAATTCACCCCTCCACTTT
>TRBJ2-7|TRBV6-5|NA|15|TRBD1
CASSYEGRGLDEQYF
TGTGCCAGCAGTTATGAAGGCAGGGGGTTAGACGAGCAGTACTTC
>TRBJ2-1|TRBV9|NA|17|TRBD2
CASSVRGGDLVSNEQFF
TGTGCCAGCAGCGTCCGGGGGGGCGACTTGGTCTCGAATGAGCAGTTCTTC
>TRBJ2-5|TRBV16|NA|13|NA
CASSLNREETQYF
TGTGCCAGCAGCTTAAACAGGGAAGAGACCCAGTACTTC
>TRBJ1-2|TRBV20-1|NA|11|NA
CSARVRGGYTF
TGCAGTGCTAGAGTAAGAGGTGGCTACACCTTC
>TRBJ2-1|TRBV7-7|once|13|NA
CASSSSLYNEQFF
TGTGCCAGCAGCTCCTCCCTTTACAATGAGCAGTTCTTC
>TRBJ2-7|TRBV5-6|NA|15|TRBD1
CASSLVGQGVHEQYF
TGTGCCAGCAGCTTGGTGGGACAGGGGGTCCACGAGCAGTACTTC
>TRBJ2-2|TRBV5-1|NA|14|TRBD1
CASAGRGPDGELFF
TGCGCCAGCGCGGGTAGGGGGCCGGACGGGGAGCTGTTTTTT
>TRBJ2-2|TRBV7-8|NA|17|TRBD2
CASSSRLAGVNTGELFF
TGTGCCAGCAGCTCGCGACTAGCGGGGGTGAACACCGGGGAGCTGTTTTTT
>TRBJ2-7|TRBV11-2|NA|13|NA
CASSLVPFYEQYF
TGTGCCAGCAGCTTAGTCCCTTTCTACGAGCAGTACTTC
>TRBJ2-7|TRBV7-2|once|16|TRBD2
CASSSGRTGGRYEQYF
TGTGCCAGCAGCTCCGGGAGGACGGGGGGGCGTTACGAGCAGTACTTC
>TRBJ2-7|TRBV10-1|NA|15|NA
CASSTDTRTAYEQYF
TGCGCCAGCAGTACGGACACCCGGACGGCGTACGAGCAGTACTTC
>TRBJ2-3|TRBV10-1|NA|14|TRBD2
CASSESGARDTQYF
TGCGCCAGCAGTGAGAGCGGGGCGAGAGATACGCAGTATTTT
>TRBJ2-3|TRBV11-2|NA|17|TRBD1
CASSHRDRGPHADTQYF
TGTGCCAGCAGCCACCGGGACAGGGGACCACACGCAGATACGCAGTATTTT
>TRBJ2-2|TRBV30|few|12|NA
CAWSVLTGELFF
TGTGCCTGGAGTGTACTTACCGGGGAGCTGTTTTTT
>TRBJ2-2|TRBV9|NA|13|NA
CASSVAGYGELFF
TGTGCCAGCAGCGTAGCAGGGTATGGGGAGCTGTTTTTT
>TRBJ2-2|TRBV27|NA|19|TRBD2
CASTPSRPSGGALPGELFF
TGTGCCAGCACCCCTTCCAGGCCTAGCGGGGGGGCCTTGCCCGGGGAGCTGTTTTTT
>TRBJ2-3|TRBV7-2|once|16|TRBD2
CASSPRGGWGADTQYF
TGTGCCAGCAGCCCCCGGGGGGGTTGGGGGGCAGATACGCAGTATTTT
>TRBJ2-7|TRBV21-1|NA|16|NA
CASSKTGGSGRCEQYF
TGTGCCAGCAGCAAAACTGGGGGTAGCGGGAGATGCGAGCAGTACTTC
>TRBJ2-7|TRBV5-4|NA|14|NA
CASSLDLRSYEQYF
TGTGCCAGCAGCTTGGATCTCCGCTCCTACGAGCAGTACTTC
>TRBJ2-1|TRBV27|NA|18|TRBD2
CASSRPGVLAGRDNEQFF
TGTGCCAGCAGCCGACCTGGGGTTCTAGCGGGAAGGGACAATGAGCAGTTCTTC
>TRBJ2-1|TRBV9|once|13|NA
CASSPLPQNEQFF
TGTGCCAGCAGCCCCCTCCCCCAGAATGAGCAGTTCTTC
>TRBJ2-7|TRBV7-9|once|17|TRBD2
CASRHTLREGQSYEQYF
TGTGCCAGCAGGCATACCCTGAGGGAGGGGCAGTCCTACGAGCAGTACTTC
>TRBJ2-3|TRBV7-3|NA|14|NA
CASSLESSTDTQYF
TGTGCCAGCAGCTTAGAGTCTAGCACAGATACGCAGTATTTT
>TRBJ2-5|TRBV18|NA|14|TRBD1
CASSTGQGGETQYF
TGTGCCAGCTCAACGGGACAGGGGGGAGAGACCCAGTACTTC
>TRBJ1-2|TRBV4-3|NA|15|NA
CASSQAGITNYGYTF
TGCGCCAGCAGCCAAGCAGGTATAACCAACTATGGCTACACCTTC
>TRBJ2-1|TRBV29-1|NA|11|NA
CSVAWSNQQFF
TGCAGCGTGGCGTGGAGTAACCAGCAGTTCTTC